The entry that follows covers one TCR beta chain sequence. Authors' data handling: Reference gene primer amplification gave nucleated cell count estimates. Produced via immunoSEQ multiplex PCR; TCRdb's table is partial and in-frame only. V, J and clone size are those of that table, while D and trimming were read from the DNA. The data show roughly 40,000 clones, with roughly 85% seen just once and nearly 10% held by the top ten. The sample belongs to a study of blood T cell repertoires in COVID-19. Study overall: COVID-19 samples from acute and convalescent phases originated in the United States, Italy and Spain. PBMCs, B-cell-depleted T cells, or T cells provided the cDNA or gDNA that made up the material.

The CDR3 has 13 amino acids. The chain employs TRBV21-1 and TRBJ1-1. TRBV21-1 is listed as a pseudogene. What was sequenced was peripheral blood. This TCR was sampled from a human donor in a cohort sampled during active COVID-19. CDR3 protein: CASSKRGSTEAFF. CDR3 in DNA: TGTGCCAGCAGCAAGCGGGGGTCTACTGAAGCTTTCTTT.